These T cell receptor beta chains were read from a single sample in a study of T-cell reconstitution after alpha-beta-depleted transplantation in children. TCRdb re-derived calls from the PCR reads in MiXCR, one entry per CDR3 protein. The sample has around 400,000 distinct CDR3 sequences; approximately 11% are singletons. Sequencing was performed on PBMCs from the stem cell graft donor, taken from the stem cell graft. The receptors here all came from a human donor who donated a stem cell graft to a child with acute myeloid leukemia. Each CDR3 is given with its conserved first and last residue.

J gene: TRBJ2-5
V gene: TRBV29-1
CDR3 protein: CSVLVSGAGETQYF

J gene: TRBJ1-5
V gene: TRBV12-3/TRBV12-4
CDR3 protein: CASSPPGRTDYNQPQHF

J gene: TRBJ2-5
V gene: TRBV5-4
CDR3 protein: CAVRTAGIETQYF

J gene: TRBJ1-1
V gene: TRBV27
CDR3 protein: CASSRFLNTEAFF

J gene: TRBJ2-7
V gene: TRBV20-1
CDR3 protein: CSARDPSGSLNEQYF

J gene: TRBJ2-7
V gene: TRBV29-1
CDR3 protein: CSVLADPAYEQYF

J gene: TRBJ2-7
V gene: TRBV29-1
CDR3 protein: CSAGGRGRSYEQYF

J gene: TRBJ2-3
V gene: TRBV20-1
CDR3 protein: CSASLGADTQYF

J gene: TRBJ1-5
V gene: TRBV5-1
CDR3 protein: CASSLETGNQPQHF

J gene: TRBJ2-5
V gene: TRBV5-1
CDR3 protein: CASSPTVADGGTQYF

J gene: TRBJ2-1
V gene: TRBV3-1
CDR3 protein: CASSQGVADGEQFF

J gene: TRBJ1-5
V gene: TRBV12-3/TRBV12-4
CDR3 protein: CASSQGTASNQPQHF

J gene: TRBJ2-3
V gene: TRBV18
CDR3 protein: CASSPAGANTDTQYF

J gene: TRBJ2-7
V gene: TRBV6-1
CDR3 protein: CASSEPPYEQYF

J gene: TRBJ2-1
V gene: TRBV9
CDR3 protein: CASSVAGGTREQFF

J gene: TRBJ1-3
V gene: TRBV20-1
CDR3 protein: CSASTGGSGNTIYF

J gene: TRBJ1-3
V gene: TRBV5-1
CDR3 protein: CASSATGSSGNTIYF

J gene: TRBJ2-1
V gene: TRBV5-1
CDR3 protein: CASSLEGWCEQFF

J gene: TRBJ2-1
V gene: TRBV19
CDR3 protein: CASSIGEPVIEQFF

J gene: TRBJ2-1
V gene: TRBV6-1
CDR3 protein: CASVGGDEQFF

J gene: TRBJ1-2
V gene: TRBV11-2
CDR3 protein: CASSFLGTANYGYTF

J gene: TRBJ1-1
V gene: TRBV14
CDR3 protein: CASSQDTVNTEAFF

J gene: TRBJ2-3
V gene: TRBV5-1
CDR3 protein: CASSLTGAQDTQYF

J gene: TRBJ2-3
V gene: TRBV20-1
CDR3 protein: CSARESGRRLTDTQYF

J gene: TRBJ1-4
V gene: TRBV20-1
CDR3 protein: CSADSTTNEKLFF

J gene: TRBJ2-6
V gene: TRBV12-3/TRBV12-4
CDR3 protein: CASSGFGTGRSGANVLTF